Listed here are 23 T cell receptor beta chains from one sample, sequenced in a study of T cells after yellow fever vaccination. Via MiXCR, TCRdb re-called the 5' RACE reads, giving one row per CDR3 protein. The table shows around 350,000 distinct CDR3 sequences, with 6.2% occurring only once. The sequencing used PBMCs, collected 5 days after the yellow fever booster vaccination. The receptor set was obtained from a man aged 25 to 40 who received the YFV17D yellow fever vaccine.

This clonotype was recorded at least ten times. The CDR3 nucleotides read TGTGCCAGCAGCTTGGGCCCTCGTGGGTACCAAGAGACCCAGTACTTC. Protein product: CASSLGPRGYQETQYF. This chain uses TRBV5-5 with TRBJ2-5; D gene ambiguous. This CDR3 has 16 residues. Germline V lookup: CDR1 SGHKS, CDR2 YYEKEE (reference sequence). The germline V and J ends were trimmed by 0 bases and 0 bases, with 12 bases remaining between them. The variable domain in full, completed from reference TRBV5-5 and TRBJ2-5, reads DAGVTQSPTHLIKTRGQQVTLRCSPISGHKSVSWYQQVLGQGPQFIFQYYEKEERGRGNFPDRFSARQFPNYSSELNVNALLLGDSALYLCASSLGPRGYQETQYFGPGTRLLVL.

The J gene is TRBJ2-2, the V gene TRBV7-8; possibly TRBD1 for D (6 bases). This CDR3 spans 14 amino acids. V was pared by 5 bases and J by 9 bases, with 16 bases between. Looked up from germline, CDR1 is SGHVS and CDR2 is FQNEAQ. Written as DNA, the CDR3 is TGTGCCAGCAGCCCAGGGGTCCACTGCTGGGAGCTGTTTTTT. Amino acid sequence: CASSPGVHCWELFF. The full variable domain, in which reference TRBV7-8 and TRBJ2-2 provide the parts outside the CDR3, is GAGVSQSPRYKVAKRGQDVALRCDPISGHVSLFWYQQALGQGPEFLTYFQNEAQLDKSGLPSDRFFAERPEGSVSTLKIQRTQQEDSAVYLCASSPGVHCWELFFGEGSRLTVL.

V usage is TRBV11-1 and J usage is TRBJ2-1; TRBD2 matches 9 bases. This CDR3 has 18 amino acids. Germline CDR1 is SGHAT and CDR2 is FQDESV (reference sequence). After removal of 5 bases from V and 3 bases from J, the junction contained 14 bases not matched to a gene. CDR3 sequence (DNA): TGTGCCAGCAGCCAACCCCCGGGCGGTAGCGGGAGCTACAATGAGCAGTTCTTC. The encoded protein is CASSQPPGGSGSYNEQFF.

This clonotype was recorded a few times. The chain employs TRBV5-1 and TRBJ2-2; TRBD1 or TRBD2 may be the D gene (5 bases each). Trimming shortened V by 4 bases and J by 5 bases, and 12 bases separated the two germline ends. Per the germline V gene, CDR1 is SGHRS and CDR2 is YFSETQ. This CDR3 contains 14 residues. CDR3 DNA sequence: TGCGCCAGCAGCCGGGACGGCCTTACCGGGGAGCTGTTTTTT. It specifies CASSRDGLTGELFF.

In this sample, this clonotype turned up a few times. This chain uses TRBV20-1 with TRBJ1-2; D is unresolved. The CDR3 has 13 residues. Looked up from germline, CDR1 is DFQATT and CDR2 is SNEGSKA (reference sequence). V was shortened by 5 bases and J by 5 bases, with 15 bases between the two germline ends. The CDR3 loop reads CSARRGGIYGYTF. The CDR3 DNA sequence: TGCAGTGCTCGCCGGGGAGGAATATATGGCTACACCTTC.

V and J are TRBV12-5 and TRBJ2-5; 11 nucleotides line up with TRBD1. Germline loops: CDR1 LGHNT, CDR2 FRNRAP. J was trimmed by 2 bases and V by 1 base; bases with no gene match: 3. The CDR3 is made up of 16 amino acids. The CDR3 DNA follows: TGTGCTAGTGGTTTGGCAGGGACAGGGGGGCAAGAGACCCAGTACTTC. It encodes CASGLAGTGGQETQYF. Full variable domain (outside the CDR3, taken from reference TRBV12-5 and TRBJ2-5): DARVTQTPRHKVTEMGQEVTMRCQPILGHNTVFWYRQTMMQGLELLAYFRNRAPLDDSGMPKDRFSAEMPDATLATLKIQPSEPRDSAVYFCASGLAGTGGQETQYFGPGTRLLVL.

This clonotype occurred a few times. The rearrangement links TRBV28 to TRBJ2-6; TRBD2 matches at 7 bases. V lost 3 bases to trimming and J lost 4 bases; unmatched junction nucleotides: 6. The CDR3 is 16 residues long. CDR1 and CDR2 (germline): MDHEN, SYDVKM. The CDR3 loop reads CASSLGGGFGANVLTF. The DNA of the CDR3 is TGTGCCAGCAGTTTGGGGGGAGGGTTCGGGGCCAACGTCCTGACTTTC. Combining the CDR3 with reference TRBV28 and TRBJ2-6 gives the whole variable domain DVKVTQSSRYLVKRTGEKVFLECVQDMDHENMFWYRQDPGLGLRLIYFSYDVKMKEKGDIPEGYSVSREKKERFSLILESASTNQTSMYLCASSLGGGFGANVLTFGAGSRLTVL.

This clonotype appeared many times. The J gene is TRBJ2-5, the V gene TRBV7-2; TRBD2 agrees at 10 bases. This CDR3 is 14 amino acids long. Unmatched junction bases numbered 0, after V lost 3 bases and J lost 2 bases. Germline V gene sequence: CDR1 SGHTA, CDR2 FQGNSA. CDR3 loop: CASSLTSGQETQYF. Here the CDR3 DNA reads TGTGCCAGCAGCTTGACTAGCGGGCAAGAGACCCAGTACTTC.

This clonotype came up a few times. The J gene is TRBJ2-5, the V gene TRBV12-3 or TRBV12-4; no definite D call. V was pared by 4 bases and J by 5 bases, with 5 bases between. The CDR3 totals 11 residues. The CDR3 sequence: CASSSVETQYF. For the CDR3, the DNA is TGTGCCAGCAGTTCGGTTGAGACCCAGTACTTC.

This clonotype was recorded many times. The chain carries TRBV12-3 or TRBV12-4 and TRBJ2-1; TRBD1 matches 7 bases. V shed 2 bases and J 6 bases; nucleotides not matched to a gene: 4. This CDR3 region has 14 residues. The CDR3 loop is CASSLRGRGNEQFF. Here the CDR3 DNA reads TGTGCCAGCAGTTTAAGGGGGCGAGGCAATGAGCAGTTCTTC.

This clonotype was seen a handful of times. The J gene is TRBJ2-7, the V gene TRBV20-1, with 7 bases lining up with TRBD2. The V gene's germline CDR1 is DFQATT and CDR2 SNEGSKA (reference sequence). V trimming: 0 bases; J trimming: 2 bases; junction bases outside the gene matches: 7. The CDR3 consists of 15 residues. The CDR3 sequence is CSARDGGVTTYEQYF. In DNA form, the CDR3 reads TGCAGTGCTAGAGATGGGGGGGTCACGACCTACGAGCAGTACTTC.

This clonotype was counted many times. The chain employs TRBV7-6 and TRBJ2-1; D remains ambiguous. V shed 5 bases and J shed 0 bases, with 14 bases lying between them. This CDR3 has 16 amino acids. Germline CDR1 reads SGHVS; CDR2 reads FNYEAQ. The CDR3 DNA is TGTGCCAGCAGCCCTCTAGTACAGAGCTCCTACAATGAGCAGTTCTTC. This gives the protein CASSPLVQSSYNEQFF. Together with reference TRBV7-6 and TRBJ2-1, the CDR3 gives the full variable domain: GAGVSQSPRYKVTKRGQDVALRCDPISGHVSLYWYRQALGQGPEFLTYFNYEAQQDKSGLPNDRFSAERPEGSISTLTIQRTEQRDSAMYRCASSPLVQSSYNEQFFGPGTRLTVL.

CDR3 in DNA: TGTGCCAGCAGGACAGGGGGCCACTACGAGCAGTACTTC. Translating it yields CASRTGGHYEQYF. This chain connects TRBV28 to TRBJ2-7, with 10 nucleotides matching TRBD1. The CDR3 totals 13 residues. V lost 6 bases and J lost 3; bases outside the gene matches: 2. Germline CDR1 reads MDHEN; CDR2 reads SYDVKM.

The chain employs TRBV5-1 and TRBJ2-2; maybe TRBD2 (7 bases). This CDR3 spans 18 amino acids. Trimming pared 3 bases from V and 2 bases from J, leaving 20 bases between. CDR1 and CDR2 (germline): SGHRS, YFSETQ. The CDR3 protein is CASSYGGTRGPNTGELFF. Written as DNA, the CDR3 is TGCGCCAGCAGCTACGGGGGGACCAGGGGACCTAACACCGGGGAGCTGTTTTTT.

For the CDR3, the DNA is TGTGCCAGCAGCGATCCAGGGAGGGGAGGGACCCAGTACTTC. Translating gives CASSDPGRGGTQYF. The chain links TRBV7-2 to TRBJ2-5, with 7 nucleotides matching TRBD2. CDR3 length equals 14 residues. Unmatched junction bases numbered 10, after V lost 5 bases and J lost 7 bases. The V gene's germline CDR1 is SGHTA and CDR2 FQGNSA.

This clonotype was found a few times. The V gene is TRBV7-2, the J gene TRBJ2-2; D gene unclear. CDR3 length equals 13 residues. The V gene's germline CDR1 is SGHTA and CDR2 FQGNSA. Trimming shortened V by 5 bases and J by 5 bases, and 9 bases separated the two germline ends. Here the CDR3 reads CASSPVWTGELFF. The CDR3 DNA sequence: TGTGCCAGCAGCCCAGTCTGGACCGGGGAGCTGTTTTTT. The full variable domain, rest sourced from reference TRBV7-2 and TRBJ2-2, is GAGVSQSPSNKVTEKGKDVELRCDPISGHTALYWYRQSLGQGLEFLIYFQGNSAPDKSGLPSDRFSAERTGGSVSTLTIQRTQQEDSAVYLCASSPVWTGELFFGEGSRLTVL.

Ten or more counts support this clonotype. CDR3 in DNA: TGCAGTGTTCCGGGGTTCTCCTACGAGCAGTACTTC. This gives the protein CSVPGFSYEQYF. The rearrangement uses TRBV20-1 and TRBJ2-7; D perhaps matches TRBD2 (5 bases). V shed 7 bases and J shed 0 bases, with 10 bases lying between them. CDR3 length: 12 residues. The germline V gene encodes CDR1 DFQATT and CDR2 SNEGSKA (reference sequence).

This clonotype has a count of ten or more. The CDR3 nucleotides are TGTGCCAGCATAGGGGGGAACACCGGGGAGCTGTTTTTT. Its protein is CASIGGNTGELFF. The rearrangement joins TRBV19 to TRBJ2-2; a possible D gene is TRBD1 (6 bases). V lost 9 bases to trimming and J lost 1 base, with 9 bases between them. Germline V lookup: CDR1 LNHDA, CDR2 SQIVND (reference sequence). The CDR3 is 13 residues long.

This clonotype occurred a few times. V usage is TRBV5-1 and J usage is TRBJ2-1; 7 bases align to TRBD2. This CDR3 comprises 15 residues. The trim removed 2 bases at V and 2 bases at J, leaving 4 bases unmatched. Germline V lookup: CDR1 SGHRS, CDR2 YFSETQ. The CDR3 loop reads CASSLASGPYNEQFF. CDR3 sequence (DNA): TGCGCCAGCAGCTTAGCTAGCGGACCCTACAATGAGCAGTTCTTC. The complete variable domain, with remaining parts taken from reference TRBV5-1 and TRBJ2-1, reads KAGVTQTPRYLIKTRGQQVTLSCSPISGHRSVSWYQQTPGQGLQFLFEYFSETQRNKGNFPGRFSGRQFSNSRSEMNVSTLELGDSALYLCASSLASGPYNEQFFGPGTRLTVL.

This clonotype was seen a few times. The V gene is TRBV5-6, the J gene TRBJ1-1, with 7 bases aligning to TRBD1. Germline CDR1 reads SGHDT; CDR2 reads YYEEEE. After removal of 5 bases from V and 1 base from J, the junction contained 11 bases not matched to a gene. CDR3 length: 16 residues. Here the CDR3 reads CASSPPPGQWNTEAFF. In DNA form, the CDR3 reads TGTGCCAGCAGTCCGCCTCCGGGACAGTGGAACACTGAAGCTTTCTTT.

The genes are TRBV4-3 and TRBJ2-3; 7 bases line up with TRBD2. Germline V gene sequence: CDR1 LGHNA, CDR2 YSLEER. Trimming took 1 base from V and 4 from J; bases not matched to a gene: 11. The CDR3 is 17 amino acids. CDR3 nucleotide sequence: TGCGCCAGCAGCCAAGTACTTCGGGGGGTTGGTGCAGATACGCAGTATTTT. The encoded protein is CASSQVLRGVGADTQYF.

This chain links TRBV7-9 with TRBJ1-2; unclear D gene. Trimming shortened V by 1 base and J by 3 bases, and 6 bases separated the two germline ends. Germline CDR1 and CDR2: SEHNR and FQNEAQ (reference sequence). CDR3 size: 13 residues. In DNA form, the CDR3 reads TGTGCCAGCAGCTTAGTCGTATACTATGGCTACACCTTC. Protein product: CASSLVVYYGYTF.

The rearrangement uses TRBV29-1 and TRBJ2-1; 11 nucleotides align to TRBD2. The CDR3 contains 18 residues. V shed 7 bases, J shed 0 bases, and the junction held 14 bases outside the gene matches. Germline assignment: CDR1 SQVTM and CDR2 ANQGSEA. The CDR3 loop reads CSARGGTSGGSSYNEQFF. The CDR3 DNA sequence: TGCAGCGCCCGTGGGGGGACTAGCGGAGGGAGCTCCTACAATGAGCAGTTCTTC.